The next 11 T cell receptor beta chains were all read from a single sample in a study of OX40 agonist ivuxolimab in advanced cancers. Profiled with immunoSEQ multiplex PCR; TCRdb holds only in-frame clones, not every one. Among roughly 100,000 clones listed, about 80% were seen once. The source material was CD4+ or CD8+ T cells sorted from blood, sampled in a trial of the OX40 agonist ivuxolimab. These TCRs come from an adult with an advanced solid tumor such as melanoma, head and neck, liver or kidney cancer.

The chain recombines TRBV5-4 with TRBJ2-2; 15 positions agree with TRBD2. The CDR3 loop spans 17 amino acids. Germline trimming cut 4 bases from V and 5 bases from J; bases unmatched to any gene: 6. The V gene's germline CDR1 is SGHNT and CDR2 YYREEE (reference sequence). The CDR3 bases are TGTGCCAGCAGCGTGGGACTAGCGGGGGGTGAAACCGGGGAGCTGTTTTTT. This encodes CASSVGLAGGETGELFF.

The chain links TRBV30 to TRBJ1-2; D not certain. This CDR3 is built from 14 residues. Looked up from germline, CDR1 is GTSNPN and CDR2 is SVGIG (reference sequence). Deletions cut 0 bases from V and 1 base from J, with 9 bases between. CDR3 protein: CAWSVQPVNYGYTF. CDR3 nucleotides: TGTGCCTGGAGTGTACAGCCCGTTAACTATGGCTACACCTTC.

The V gene is TRBV19, the J gene TRBJ2-6; unclear D gene. Trimming took off 4 bases at V and 0 bases at J, with 10 bases between the two ends. The germline CDR1 and CDR2 sequences are LNHDA and SQIVND (reference sequence). The CDR3 consists of 16 residues. The CDR3: CASSKDGSSGANVLTF. The CDR3 DNA reads as TGTGCCAGTAGTAAGGACGGTAGCTCTGGGGCCAACGTCCTGACTTTC.

The chain combines TRBV2 with TRBJ2-1; possible D gene TRBD2, 5 bases. Trimming removed 10 bases from V and 7 bases from J, with 20 bases in between. The CDR3 has 14 amino acids. The germline CDR1 and CDR2 sequences are SNHLY and FYNNEI. For the CDR3, the DNA is TGTGCCACTGAAGAAGGACTCGCCGGGAATGAGCAGTTCTTC. Translating gives CATEEGLAGNEQFF.

The chain recombines TRBV7-8 with TRBJ1-3; no clear D. Trimming pared 5 bases from V and 0 bases from J, leaving 17 bases between. This CDR3 is built from 17 residues. CDR1 is SGHVS and CDR2 is FQNEAQ in the germline V gene. This CDR3 reads CASSNKLQPSSGNTIYF. Here the CDR3 DNA reads TGTGCCAGCAGCAATAAACTGCAGCCAAGCTCTGGAAACACCATATATTTT.

This clone was seen more than once but under ten times. V and J are TRBV2 and TRBJ1-5; possible D gene TRBD1, 5 bases. Germline V lookup: CDR1 SNHLY, CDR2 FYNNEI. The CDR3 loop spans 15 amino acids. The V gene lost 3 bases and the J gene lost 9 bases, with 18 bases spanning the gap. This chain's CDR3 is CASSDGRGPLGPQHF. For the CDR3, the DNA is TGTGCCAGCAGTGATGGGAGGGGCCCACTGGGGCCCCAGCATTTT.

V usage is TRBV9 and J usage is TRBJ1-3, with D perhaps TRBD1 (6 bases). The CDR3 runs 16 residues. Germline assignment: CDR1 SGDLS and CDR2 YYNGEE. The V end lost 3 bases, the J end lost 0 bases, and 13 bases lay between the germline ends. The CDR3 protein is CASSDREGSSGNTIYF. In nucleotides, the CDR3 is TGTGCCAGCAGCGACAGGGAAGGGAGCTCTGGAAACACCATATATTTT.

This clone has a count of ten or more. At the DNA level, this CDR3 is encoded by other sequences in the same sample as well. J is TRBJ2-3 and V is TRBV5-1; the D gene is possibly TRBD1 (5 bases). Germline-derived CDR1 and CDR2 are SGHRS and YFSETQ. V was shortened by 2 bases and J by 3 bases, with 10 bases between the two germline ends. This CDR3 region has 14 residues. CDR3 in amino acids: CASSLDGATDTQYF. The CDR3 DNA reads as TGCGCCAGCAGCTTAGATGGGGCGACAGATACGCAGTATTTT.

The CDR3 loop reads CASTPGGWGSYEQYF. CDR3 in DNA: TGTGCCAGCACCCCCGGGGGGTGGGGCTCCTACGAGCAGTACTTC. This chain connects TRBV9 to TRBJ2-7; TRBD2 matches at 7 bases. The V and J ends lost 6 bases and 0 bases, in that order; junction bases with no gene match: 9. Germline assignment: CDR1 SGDLS and CDR2 YYNGEE. This CDR3 comprises 15 residues.

The CDR3 protein is CASSQPPLYEQYF. CDR3 DNA: TGTGCCAGCAGCCAACCACCGCTGTACGAGCAGTACTTC. The chain joins TRBV14 to TRBJ2-7, with D uncertain. The CDR3 contains 13 residues. Germline V gives CDR1 SGHDN, CDR2 FVKESK. Trimming pared 2 bases from V and 4 bases from J, leaving 9 bases between.

In this sample, this clone turned up a few times. The rearrangement uses TRBV6-4 and TRBJ2-3; 10 nucleotides match TRBD2. Germline CDR1 is MRHNA and CDR2 is SNTAGT. The ends lost 2 bases at V and 2 bases at J; junction bases unmatched: 4. CDR3 length: 16 amino acids. The CDR3 nucleotides are TGTGCCAGCAGTGACACCAGCGGGGGGGCCACAGATACGCAGTATTTT. It encodes CASSDTSGGATDTQYF.